The clone carrying this TCR beta chain was observed a few times. Its cognate antigen is unknown. This specimen belongs to a study of cytomegalovirus exposure and HLA in healthy donors. Vbeta (60) and Jbeta (13) primers were used in the PCR. Clones were read by immunoSEQ multiplex PCR, and TCRdb kept only the in-frame ones, dropping some. The data hold around 99,000 clones, with around 77% observed a single time. The CDR3 covers 14 residues. The V end lost 7 bases, the J end lost 0 bases, and 12 bases lay between the germline ends. Germline CDR1 reads SQVTM; CDR2 reads ANQGSEA. General observations from the study: Available immune exposure information covered CMV serostatus only. Cytomegalovirus status, reportedly, was diagnosed with high specificity and sensitivity by the classifier. The study assumed roughly uniform donor sequencing depth for presence/absence analyses. Most of the TCR beta V segments (in an earlier analysis) were productive either about 87% or about 30% of the time.

The sample was PBMCs. The receptor was derived from a man younger than 30 in good health and CMV-seronegative. The chain carries TRBV29-1 and TRBJ1-4; D is uncertain. The CDR3 sequence: CSAKPGTTNEKLFF. The DNA of the CDR3 is TGCAGCGCAAAACCGGGAACAACTAATGAAAAACTGTTTTTT.